The 8 T cell receptor beta chains below were found in one sample sequenced in a study of shared clonotypes between healthy human individuals. The protocol was immunoSEQ multiplex PCR, while the TCRdb copy is restricted to in-frame clones and leaves out a portion. Found here are around 2,100,000 clones, about 94% of them singletons; the top ten hold more than 0.95%. Naive CD8 cells were CD45RO-negative, positively selected for CCR7, excluding terminally differentiated effector memory CD45RA+ cells. Sequencing was performed on naive CD8+ T cells sorted from blood. The receptors come from a young man in good health.

V and J are TRBV4-1 and TRBJ2-7; D may be TRBD1 (5 bases). There are 14 residues in the CDR3. Deletions cut 4 bases from V and 3 bases from J, with 13 bases between. In germline, CDR1 is MGHRA, CDR2 YSYEKL. Here the CDR3 DNA reads TGCGCCAGCAGCCCCTCATTAGGGGACTACGAGCAGTACTTC. Its translation: CASSPSLGDYEQYF.

The chain carries TRBV9 and TRBJ2-1; 8 positions match TRBD2. This CDR3 has 15 amino acids. Per the germline V gene, CDR1 is SGDLS and CDR2 is YYNGEE. V shed 4 bases and J 3 bases; nucleotides not matched to a gene: 6. In DNA form, the CDR3 reads TGTGCCAGCAGCCAAGCGGGGGCGTACTACAATGAGCAGTTCTTC. Its translation: CASSQAGAYYNEQFF.

This rearrangement joins TRBV2 to TRBJ2-7; 10 positions match TRBD1. Trimming cost V 3 bases and J 1 base; bases outside gene matches: 3. The CDR3 totals 15 residues. Looked up from germline, CDR1 is SNHLY and CDR2 is FYNNEI. The CDR3 nucleotides are TGTGCCAGCAGTGAGGGACAGGGGACATCCTACGAGCAGTACTTC. It is translated as CASSEGQGTSYEQYF.

CDR3 sequence reads: CASSSGYGIDNTEAFF. Written as DNA, the CDR3 is TGTGCCAGCAGTTCTGGTTATGGGATAGATAACACTGAAGCTTTCTTT. The rearrangement uses TRBV27 and TRBJ1-1; D gene unclear. The CDR3 contains 16 residues. V lost 4 bases and J 2 bases, leaving 17 bases between the germline ends. Per germline, CDR1 MNHEY and CDR2 SMNVEV (reference sequence).

The table lists this clone with a count of one. The V and J genes are TRBV15 and TRBJ2-3; TRBD2 might be the D (6 bases). The CDR3 covers 14 residues. Trimming stripped 6 bases from V and 0 bases from J, with 10 bases between. The V gene's germline CDR1 is LNHNV and CDR2 YYDKDF (reference sequence). The CDR3 DNA follows: TGTGCCACCAGAACCGGGACTAGCACAGATACGCAGTATTTT. Encoded protein: CATRTGTSTDTQYF.

Notes on this clone: Different DNA sequences within this sample yield the same CDR3. The chain employs TRBV11-2 and TRBJ2-3; D unclear. The V and J ends lost 8 bases and 5 bases respectively, with 5 bases between them. From germline, CDR1 is SGHAT and CDR2 FQNNGV. The CDR3 runs 10 residues. The CDR3 DNA follows: TGTGCCAGCTCCGGAGATACGCAGTATTTT. Its translation: CASSGDTQYF.

The chain couples TRBV10-1 to TRBJ2-7; TRBD1 agrees at 8 bases. With V trimmed by 8 bases and J by 0 bases, 9 bases remained unmatched. The CDR3 runs 15 residues. Germline-derived CDR1 and CDR2 are WNHNN and SYGVQD (reference sequence). The CDR3 DNA reads TGCGCCAGCTCGGCTGGACAGGGAAACTCCTACGAGCAGTACTTC. This gives the protein CASSAGQGNSYEQYF.

The chain links TRBV5-1 to TRBJ2-3; TRBD2 aligns across 12 bases. This CDR3 contains 19 residues. Looked up from germline, CDR1 is SGHRS and CDR2 is YFSETQ. The trim removed 0 bases at V and 2 bases at J, leaving 10 bases unmatched. The CDR3 sequence is CASSLGLAGDPFSTDTQYF. In nucleotides, the CDR3 is TGCGCCAGCAGCTTGGGACTAGCGGGAGACCCCTTTTCCACAGATACGCAGTATTTT.